These 16 T cell receptor beta chains originate from one sample sequenced in a study of CD8 T cells in Susac syndrome. With random hexamers, reverse transcription was performed on roughly 0.5 to 1 ug of RNA. TCRdb used MiXCR to reprocess the immunoSEQ multiplex PCR reads, holding one entry per CDR3 protein. In the table there are about 140,000 distinct CDR3 sequences, under 97% of which are singletons. The specimen was CD4+ T cells from PBMCs. The receptors come from a human donor with Susac syndrome.

The chain joins TRBV5-1 to TRBJ2-5, with 7 positions matching TRBD1. Germline CDR1 and CDR2: SGHRS and YFSETQ. V was pared by 4 bases and J by 5 bases, with 8 bases of the junction left unmatched. The length of the CDR3 is 14 residues. The CDR3 coding sequence is TGCGCCAGCAGCAGGGGACAGTGGGAGGAGACCCAGTACTTC. This encodes CASSRGQWEETQYF.

This clonotype has more than one count but fewer than ten. The chain has TRBV28 and TRBJ2-5, with 12 bases lining up with TRBD2. The CDR3 is made up of 15 amino acids. Germline V lookup: CDR1 MDHEN, CDR2 SYDVKM. V trimming: 5 bases; J trimming: 5 bases; junction bases outside the gene matches: 6. The CDR3 nucleotides are TGTGCCAGCAGTCCCCCGACTAGCGGGAGTGAGACCCAGTACTTC. Protein: CASSPPTSGSETQYF.

This chain connects TRBV7-9 to TRBJ1-3; unclear D gene. The V end lost 5 bases, the J end lost 0 bases, and 11 bases lay between the germline ends. Germline lookup yields CDR1 SEHNR and CDR2 FQNEAQ (reference sequence). The CDR3 is 15 residues long. Here the CDR3 DNA reads TGTGCCAGCAGCCGAGCCGAGGTCTCTGGAAACACCATATATTTT. This codes for CASSRAEVSGNTIYF.

This chain connects TRBV6-2 or TRBV6-3 to TRBJ2-5, with D perhaps being TRBD1 or TRBD2 (5 bases each). The CDR3 has 15 amino acids. Germline values: CDR1 MNHEY, CDR2 SVGEGT. V dropped 6 bases and J dropped 5 bases, with 19 bases sitting between them. The CDR3: CASSIQGRGSETQYF. CDR3 DNA sequence: TGTGCCAGCAGCATTCAGGGTCGGGGTTCGGAGACCCAGTACTTC.

The chain carries TRBV2 and TRBJ2-1; D remains unclear. Germline V lookup: CDR1 SNHLY, CDR2 FYNNEI. V shed 4 bases and J shed 6 bases, with 7 bases lying between them. The CDR3 loop spans 12 amino acids. The CDR3 region has the DNA TGTGCCAGCAGTGGTCCCGCCAATGAGCAGTTCTTC. As protein: CASSGPANEQFF.

This chain joins TRBV12-3 or TRBV12-4 and TRBJ2-1; D might be TRBD2 (5 bases). Between the trimmed V and J ends, which lost 3 bases and 8 bases, there was a span of 11 bases. The CDR3 consists of 13 residues. The CDR3 here is CASSFVGSDEQFF. DNA for the CDR3: TGTGCCAGCAGTTTCGTAGGTAGCGATGAGCAGTTCTTC.

The rearrangement links TRBV29-1 to TRBJ2-1, with D perhaps being TRBD1 or TRBD2 (6 bases each). Germline V gene data show CDR1 as SQVTM and CDR2 as ANQGSEA. V lost 2 bases, J lost 6 bases, and 14 bases lay in between. The CDR3 length is 14 residues. Here the CDR3 DNA reads TGCAGCGTTGAACTCGGGAGAGGGGGCAATGAGCAGTTCTTC. Translation gives CSVELGRGGNEQFF.

This chain links TRBV7-9 with TRBJ2-3; weak D call: TRBD2 (5 bases). V gave up 2 bases and J gave up 0 bases, with 12 bases separating them. CDR1 SEHNR and CDR2 FQNEAQ come from the germline V gene (reference sequence). The CDR3 is 16 residues long. The chain's CDR3 is CASSLNPGSSTDTQYF. CDR3 coding DNA: TGTGCCAGCAGCTTAAACCCGGGGTCCAGCACAGATACGCAGTATTTT.

V and J are TRBV7-9 and TRBJ2-1, with 10 bases identical to TRBD2. The CDR3 is made up of 17 amino acids. V lost 5 bases and J lost 5; bases outside the gene matches: 12. Germline V gives CDR1 SEHNR, CDR2 FQNEAQ (reference sequence). In nucleotides, the CDR3 is TGTGCCAGCAGCATCCCCGGAGGACTAGCGGACAACAATGAGCAGTTCTTC. Its protein is CASSIPGGLADNNEQFF. Drawing the rest from reference TRBV7-9 and TRBJ2-1, the complete variable domain is DTGVSQNPRHKITKRGQNVTFRCDPISEHNRLYWYRQTLGQGPEFLTYFQNEAQLEKSRLLSDRFSAERPKGSFSTLEIQRTEQGDSAMYLCASSIPGGLADNNEQFFGPGTRLTVL.

The chain's CDR3 is CASSPLGQGVGEQYF. The DNA for the CDR3 is TGTGCCAGCTCACCGTTGGGACAGGGTGTTGGGGAGCAGTACTTC. The chain combines TRBV18 with TRBJ2-7; TRBD1 agrees at 9 bases. Germline V gives CDR1 KGHSH, CDR2 LQKENI. This CDR3 is built from 15 residues. Trimming removed 3 bases from V and 7 bases from J; junction bases left unmatched: 10.

The chain recombines TRBV6-2 or TRBV6-3 with TRBJ1-1; 9 nucleotides match TRBD1. The CDR3 length is 14 residues. The V and J ends lost 6 bases and 1 base, in that order; junction bases with no gene match: 3. Germline V gene sequence: CDR1 MNHEY, CDR2 SVGEGT. The CDR3 loop reads CASRRGQGNTEAFF. The CDR3 bases are TGTGCCAGCAGAAGGGGACAGGGGAACACTGAAGCTTTCTTT.

The rearrangement joins TRBV6-2 or TRBV6-3 to TRBJ2-1; 11 positions match TRBD2. After removal of 7 bases from V and 7 bases from J, the junction contained 6 bases not matched to a gene. CDR1 and CDR2 from the germline V gene are MNHEY and SVGEGT. This CDR3 is 14 amino acids long. CDR3 region: CASNLLAGANEQFF. In DNA form, the CDR3 reads TGTGCCAGCAACTTACTAGCGGGAGCAAATGAGCAGTTCTTC.

The chain uses TRBV6-5 and TRBJ2-7; D is undetermined. Germline assignment: CDR1 MNHEY and CDR2 SVGAGI. CDR3 length: 11 amino acids. The ends were cut back, 3 bases at V and 3 bases at J, with 3 bases in the middle. DNA for the CDR3: TGTGCCAGCAGTTATCTCTACGAGCAGTACTTC. This encodes CASSYLYEQYF.

The chain employs TRBV5-1 and TRBJ2-2, with 7 bases lining up with TRBD2. V gave up 4 bases and J gave up 10 bases; unmatched junction bases: 4. The CDR3 length is 12 residues. CDR1 is SGHRS and CDR2 is YFSETQ in the germline V gene. CDR3 in amino acids: CASSEGLVELFF. The CDR3 DNA sequence: TGCGCCAGCAGCGAAGGACTAGTGGAGCTGTTTTTT.

The CDR3, as DNA: TGCGCCAGCAGCCATATCGTCGGGACTAGCGGGAGTCAGTACGAGCAGTACTTC. Amino acids: CASSHIVGTSGSQYEQYF. The rearrangement uses TRBV4-1 and TRBJ2-7, with 14 bases identical to TRBD2. Looked up from germline, CDR1 is MGHRA and CDR2 is YSYEKL. The V gene end was trimmed by 3 bases and the J gene end by 4 bases; junction bases not matched to a gene: 11. CDR3 length: 18 amino acids.

The V and J genes are TRBV28 and TRBJ2-7; D gene uncertain. The CDR3 sequence is 12 residues long. CDR1 is MDHEN and CDR2 is SYDVKM in the germline V gene. The V and J ends lost 3 bases and 6 bases respectively, with 9 bases between them. CDR3 loop: CASSFAVGEQYF. CDR3 DNA: TGTGCCAGCAGTTTTGCGGTTGGCGAGCAGTACTTC.